The present entry profiles one T cell receptor (beta chain) with its context. Its antigen is as yet unknown. The sample originates from a study of cytomegalovirus exposure and HLA in healthy donors. General study findings and limits: Reportedly, TCR beta sequences accurately predicted HLA-A and HLA-B alleles in most subjects. Rarity characterized most TCR sequences, yet some public TCRs appeared in many donors. Previously analyzed data showed that most TCR beta V segments were productive at a frequency of about 90% or about 30%. Later analysis showed TCR association rates varying by HLA locus, highest for DRB1 and lowest for HLA-C.

Researchers ran the PCR with 60 Vbeta and 13 Jbeta primers. Repertoires were generated with immunoSEQ multiplex PCR, while TCRdb's copy carries only in-frame clones and drops some. The sample has under 200,000 clones; around 79% are singletons. Germline lookup yields CDR1 MNHEY and CDR2 SVGAGI. The V gene end was trimmed by 2 bases and the J gene end by 4 bases; junction bases not matched to a gene: 2. The CDR3 is made up of 14 amino acids. The chain combines TRBV6-5 with TRBJ1-3; 7 nucleotides align to TRBD1. This sequence was found in a woman aged 50 to 60 in good health and CMV-seronegative. Material for sequencing was PBMCs. The DNA for the CDR3 is TGTGCCAGCAGTTACAGGGGGCGCGGAAACACCATATATTTT. Its translation is CASSYRGRGNTIYF.